The table lists the clone carrying this TCR beta chain with many counts. Antigen: not known. The data derive from a study of T-cell reconstitution after alpha-beta-depleted transplantation in children. Study results and limitations: There were some patients whose high TCRbeta diversity at day 60 came from surviving recipient T cells and thymic progenitors. Expanded graft clones, several hundred of them, were reportedly the source of alpha-beta T cells about two months after transplant. From newly produced T cells came most of the T-cell counts and diversity one year after transplant.

Using unique molecular identifiers, the investigators prepared the TCRbeta library. One entry per CDR3 protein, called by TCRdb with MiXCR from the PCR reads. The sample lists roughly 240,000 distinct CDR3 sequences; around 8% were seen once. This CDR3 region has 15 residues. Germline V gene sequence: CDR1 SEHNR, CDR2 FQNEAQ (reference sequence). Trimming took 3 bases from V and 10 from J, leaving 16 bases between them. The V and J genes are TRBV7-9 and TRBJ1-6, with D perhaps matching TRBD1 (6 bases). Source: PBMCs, mostly from graft donor cells, taken 180 days after TCRalphabeta/CD19-depleted stem cell transplant. This TCR was recovered from a male patient aged 10 to 17 who had a stem cell transplant for acute lymphoblastic leukemia, so the T cells may come from the graft donor. The CDR3 loop is CASSLGRGRRSPLHF. The DNA of the CDR3 is TGTGCCAGCAGCTTGGGCAGGGGAAGGAGATCACCCCTCCACTTT.